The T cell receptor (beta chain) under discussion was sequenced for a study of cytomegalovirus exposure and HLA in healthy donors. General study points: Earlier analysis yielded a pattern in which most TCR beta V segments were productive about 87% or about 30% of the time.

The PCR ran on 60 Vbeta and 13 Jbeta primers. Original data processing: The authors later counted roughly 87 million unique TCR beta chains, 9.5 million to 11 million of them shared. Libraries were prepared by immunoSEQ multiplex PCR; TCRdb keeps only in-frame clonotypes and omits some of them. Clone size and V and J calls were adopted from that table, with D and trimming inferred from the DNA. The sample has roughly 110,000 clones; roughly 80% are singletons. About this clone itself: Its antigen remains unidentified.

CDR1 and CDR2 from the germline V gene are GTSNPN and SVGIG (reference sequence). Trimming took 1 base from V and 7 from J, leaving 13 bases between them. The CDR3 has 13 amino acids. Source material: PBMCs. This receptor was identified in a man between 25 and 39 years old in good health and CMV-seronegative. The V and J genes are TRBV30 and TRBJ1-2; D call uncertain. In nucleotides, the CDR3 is TGTGCCTGGAGTGACTCTTTTCCTCCTGGCTACACCTTC. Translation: CAWSDSFPPGYTF.